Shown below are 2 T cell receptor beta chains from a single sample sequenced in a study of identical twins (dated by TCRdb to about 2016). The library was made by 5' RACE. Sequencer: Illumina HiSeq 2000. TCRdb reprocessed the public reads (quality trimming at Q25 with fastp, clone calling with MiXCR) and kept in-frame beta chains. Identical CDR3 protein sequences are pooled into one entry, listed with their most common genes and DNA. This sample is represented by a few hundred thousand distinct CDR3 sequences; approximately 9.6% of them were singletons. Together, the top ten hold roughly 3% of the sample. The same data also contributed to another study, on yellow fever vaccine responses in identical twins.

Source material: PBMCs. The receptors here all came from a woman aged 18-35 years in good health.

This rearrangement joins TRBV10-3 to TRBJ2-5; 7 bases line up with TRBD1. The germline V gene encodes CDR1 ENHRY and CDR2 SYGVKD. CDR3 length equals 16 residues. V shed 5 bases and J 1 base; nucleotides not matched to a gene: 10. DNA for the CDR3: TGTGCCATCAGTAACCCCCGGGACAGAAGCCAAGAGACCCAGTACTTC. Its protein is CAISNPRDRSQETQYF.

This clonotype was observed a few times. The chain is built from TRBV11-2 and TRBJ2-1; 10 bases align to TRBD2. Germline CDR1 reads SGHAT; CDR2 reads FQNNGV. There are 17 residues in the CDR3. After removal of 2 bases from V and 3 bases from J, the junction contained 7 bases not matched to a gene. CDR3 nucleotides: TGTGCCAGCAGCTTACCCGGACTAGCGGAAGACTACAATGAGCAGTTCTTC. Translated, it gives CASSLPGLAEDYNEQFF.